The TCR beta chain under discussion was sequenced for a study of cytomegalovirus exposure and HLA in healthy donors. Healthy individuals who donated bone marrow served as the donors. Germline CDR1 and CDR2: LGHNA and YNFKEQ. This CDR3 comprises 15 residues. Trimming cost V 4 bases and J 7 bases; bases outside gene matches: 11. PCR involved 60 Vbeta and 13 Jbeta primers. Sequenced by immunoSEQ multiplex PCR; TCRdb stores in-frame clones only, minus some. The data hold nearly 200,000 clones, with roughly 81% observed a single time. In the case of this clone: Its antigen remains unknown.

Study-wide points: Later work showed greater clonal expansion in HLA-associated TCR beta chains than in equally common others. Some segments of the V type, notably TRBV6-2 and TRBV6-3, were excluded as indistinguishable.

The chain carries TRBV4-2 and TRBJ2-5, with 8 positions matching TRBD2. The clonotype originates from a woman in her 30s in good health and CMV-seropositive. The sample comprised PBMCs. CDR3 amino acids: CASSPPGREDATQYF. Here the CDR3 DNA reads TGTGCCAGCAGCCCCCCAGGGCGGGAGGATGCGACCCAGTACTTC.